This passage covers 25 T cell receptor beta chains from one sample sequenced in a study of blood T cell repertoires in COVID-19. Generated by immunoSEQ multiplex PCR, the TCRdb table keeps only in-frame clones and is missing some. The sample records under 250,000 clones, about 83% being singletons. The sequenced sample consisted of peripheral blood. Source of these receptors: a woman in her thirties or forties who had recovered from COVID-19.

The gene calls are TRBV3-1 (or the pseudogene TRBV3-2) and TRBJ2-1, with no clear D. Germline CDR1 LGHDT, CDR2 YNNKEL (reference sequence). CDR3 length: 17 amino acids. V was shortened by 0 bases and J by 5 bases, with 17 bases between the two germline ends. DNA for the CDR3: TGTGCCAGCAGCCAAGAGATCTGGCCGAACCAAAACAATGAGCAGTTCTTC. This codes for CASSQEIWPNQNNEQFF.

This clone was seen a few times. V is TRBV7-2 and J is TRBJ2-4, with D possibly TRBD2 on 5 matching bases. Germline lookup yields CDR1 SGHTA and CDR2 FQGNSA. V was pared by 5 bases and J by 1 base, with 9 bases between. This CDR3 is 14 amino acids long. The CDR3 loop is CASSPGLAKNIQYF. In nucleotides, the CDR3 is TGTGCCAGCAGCCCGGGATTGGCCAAAAACATTCAGTACTTC.

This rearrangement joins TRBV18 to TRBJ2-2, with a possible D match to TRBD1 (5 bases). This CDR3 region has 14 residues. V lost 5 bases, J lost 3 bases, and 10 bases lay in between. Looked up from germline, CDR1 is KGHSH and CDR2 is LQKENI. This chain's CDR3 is CASSSDIYTGELFF. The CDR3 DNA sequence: TGTGCCAGCTCATCGGACATTTACACCGGGGAGCTGTTTTTT.

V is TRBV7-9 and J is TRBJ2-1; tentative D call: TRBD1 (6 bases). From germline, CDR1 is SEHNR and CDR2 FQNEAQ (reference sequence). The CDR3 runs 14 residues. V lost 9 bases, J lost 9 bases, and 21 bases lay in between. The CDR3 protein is CASHTMGAASEQFF. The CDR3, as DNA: TGTGCCAGTCATACTATGGGGGCAGCGAGTGAGCAGTTCTTC. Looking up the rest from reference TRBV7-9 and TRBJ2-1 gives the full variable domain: DTGVSQNPRHKITKRGQNVTFRCDPISEHNRLYWYRQTLGQGPEFLTYFQNEAQLEKSRLLSDRFSAERPKGSFSTLEIQRTEQGDSAMYLCASHTMGAASEQFFGPGTRLTVL.

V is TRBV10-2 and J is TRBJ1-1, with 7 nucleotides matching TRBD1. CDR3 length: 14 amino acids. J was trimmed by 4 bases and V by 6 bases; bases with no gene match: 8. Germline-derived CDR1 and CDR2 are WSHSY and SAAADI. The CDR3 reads CASRSRDSSTEAFF. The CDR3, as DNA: TGCGCCAGCAGGAGCCGGGACAGCAGCACTGAAGCTTTCTTT.

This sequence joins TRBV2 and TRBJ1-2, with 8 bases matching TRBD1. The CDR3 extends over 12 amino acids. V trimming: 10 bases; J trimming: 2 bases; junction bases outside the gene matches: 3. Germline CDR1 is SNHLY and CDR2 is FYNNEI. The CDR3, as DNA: TGTGCCACACAGGGGGTGAACTATGGCTACACCTTC. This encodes CATQGVNYGYTF.

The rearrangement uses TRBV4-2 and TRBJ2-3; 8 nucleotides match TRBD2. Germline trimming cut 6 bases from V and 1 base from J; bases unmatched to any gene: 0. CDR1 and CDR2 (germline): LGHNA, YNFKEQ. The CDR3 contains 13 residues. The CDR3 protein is CASRTSGTDTQYF. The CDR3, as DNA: TGTGCCAGCAGGACTAGCGGCACAGATACGCAGTATTTT.

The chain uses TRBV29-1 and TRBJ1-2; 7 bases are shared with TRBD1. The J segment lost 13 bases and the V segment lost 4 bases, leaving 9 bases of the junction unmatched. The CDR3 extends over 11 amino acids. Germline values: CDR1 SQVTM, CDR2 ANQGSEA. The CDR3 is CSVGTGEGLTF. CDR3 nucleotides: TGCAGCGTTGGGACAGGAGAAGGTCTCACCTTC.

The CDR3 here is CASSTPGDYGYTF. CDR3 sequence (DNA): TGTGCCAGTAGTACGCCGGGAGACTATGGCTACACCTTC. J is TRBJ1-2 and V is TRBV19; unclear D gene. Between the trimmed V and J ends, which lost 4 bases and 3 bases, there was a span of 9 bases. Germline CDR1 and CDR2: LNHDA and SQIVND (reference sequence). The CDR3 is 13 residues long.

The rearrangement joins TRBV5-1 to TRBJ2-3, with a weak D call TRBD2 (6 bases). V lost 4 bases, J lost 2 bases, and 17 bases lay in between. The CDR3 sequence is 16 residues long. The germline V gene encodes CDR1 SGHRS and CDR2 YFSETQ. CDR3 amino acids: CASSGGTDVPTDTQYF. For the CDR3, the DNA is TGCGCCAGCAGCGGAGGGACTGACGTCCCCACAGATACGCAGTATTTT.

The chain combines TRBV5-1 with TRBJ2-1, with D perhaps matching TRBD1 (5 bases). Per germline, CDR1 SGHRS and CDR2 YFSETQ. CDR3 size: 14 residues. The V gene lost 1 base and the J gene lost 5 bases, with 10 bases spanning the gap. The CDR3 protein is CASSLSRVDNEQFF. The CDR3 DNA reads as TGCGCCAGCAGCTTGTCCAGGGTAGACAATGAGCAGTTCTTC.

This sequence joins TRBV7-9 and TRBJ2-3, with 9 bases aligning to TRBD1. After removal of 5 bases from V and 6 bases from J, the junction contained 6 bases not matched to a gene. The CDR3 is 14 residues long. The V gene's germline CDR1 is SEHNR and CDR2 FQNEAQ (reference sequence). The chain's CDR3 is CASSPGTGYDTQYF. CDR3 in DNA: TGTGCCAGCAGCCCGGGGACAGGGTACGATACGCAGTATTTT. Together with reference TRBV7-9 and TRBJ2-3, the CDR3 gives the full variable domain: DTGVSQNPRHKITKRGQNVTFRCDPISEHNRLYWYRQTLGQGPEFLTYFQNEAQLEKSRLLSDRFSAERPKGSFSTLEIQRTEQGDSAMYLCASSPGTGYDTQYFGPGTRLTVL.

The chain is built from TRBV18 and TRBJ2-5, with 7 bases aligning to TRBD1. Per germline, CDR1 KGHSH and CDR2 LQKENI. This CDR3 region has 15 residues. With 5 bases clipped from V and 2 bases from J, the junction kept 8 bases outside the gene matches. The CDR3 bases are TGTGCCAGCTCAGGCGTCGTGGGACAGCAAGAGACCCAGTACTTC. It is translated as CASSGVVGQQETQYF.

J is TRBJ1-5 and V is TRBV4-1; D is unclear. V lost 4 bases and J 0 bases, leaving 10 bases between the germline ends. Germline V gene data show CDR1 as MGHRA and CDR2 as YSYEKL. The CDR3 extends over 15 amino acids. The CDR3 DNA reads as TGCGCCAGCAGCCCCGGTCTCTTTAGCAATCAGCCCCAGCATTTT. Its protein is CASSPGLFSNQPQHF.

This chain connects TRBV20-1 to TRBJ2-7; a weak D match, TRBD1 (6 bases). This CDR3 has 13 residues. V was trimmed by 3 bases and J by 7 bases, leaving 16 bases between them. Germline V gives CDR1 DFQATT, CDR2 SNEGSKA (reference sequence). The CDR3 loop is CSASRVSGEEQYF. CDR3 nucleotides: TGCAGTGCTAGTAGGGTGTCAGGGGAAGAGCAGTACTTC.

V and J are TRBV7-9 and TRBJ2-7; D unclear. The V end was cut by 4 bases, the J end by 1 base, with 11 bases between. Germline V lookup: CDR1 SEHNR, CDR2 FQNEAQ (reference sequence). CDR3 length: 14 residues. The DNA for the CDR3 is TGTGCCAGCAGCTCTCACCCACTTTCCTACGAGCAGTACTTC. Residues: CASSSHPLSYEQYF.

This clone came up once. The CDR3 region is CSASGHPGTDYYEQYF. CDR3 in DNA: TGCAGTGCTAGTGGTCATCCCGGGACAGATTACTACGAGCAGTACTTC. V is TRBV20-1 and J is TRBJ2-7; 7 bases align to TRBD1. CDR3 length: 16 residues. J was trimmed by 3 bases and V by 3 bases; bases with no gene match: 14. The germline gives CDR1 DFQATT, CDR2 SNEGSKA (reference sequence).

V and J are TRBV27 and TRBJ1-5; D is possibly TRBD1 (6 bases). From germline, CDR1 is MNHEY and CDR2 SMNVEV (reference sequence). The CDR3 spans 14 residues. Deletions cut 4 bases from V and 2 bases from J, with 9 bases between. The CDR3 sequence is CASSSQGRNQPQHF. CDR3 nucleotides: TGTGCCAGCAGTTCACAGGGACGCAATCAGCCCCAGCATTTT.

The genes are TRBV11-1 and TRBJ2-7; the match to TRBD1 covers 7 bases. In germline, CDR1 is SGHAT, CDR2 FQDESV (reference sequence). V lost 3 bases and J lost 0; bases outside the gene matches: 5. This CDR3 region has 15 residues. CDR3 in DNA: TGTGCCAGCAGCTTCGGACAGGACCTCTCCTACGAGCAGTACTTC. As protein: CASSFGQDLSYEQYF.

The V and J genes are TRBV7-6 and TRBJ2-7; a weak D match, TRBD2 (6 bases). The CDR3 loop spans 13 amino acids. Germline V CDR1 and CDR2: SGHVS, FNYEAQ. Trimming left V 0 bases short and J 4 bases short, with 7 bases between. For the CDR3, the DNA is TGTGCCAGCAGCTTAGCGGGACTTTACGAGCAGTACTTC. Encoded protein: CASSLAGLYEQYF.

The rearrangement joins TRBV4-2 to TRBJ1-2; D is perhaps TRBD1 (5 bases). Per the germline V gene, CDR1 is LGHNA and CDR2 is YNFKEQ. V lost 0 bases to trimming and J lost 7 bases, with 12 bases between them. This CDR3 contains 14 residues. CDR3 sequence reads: CASSQEGGAAGYTF. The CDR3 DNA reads TGTGCCAGCAGCCAAGAGGGAGGGGCGGCTGGCTACACCTTC.

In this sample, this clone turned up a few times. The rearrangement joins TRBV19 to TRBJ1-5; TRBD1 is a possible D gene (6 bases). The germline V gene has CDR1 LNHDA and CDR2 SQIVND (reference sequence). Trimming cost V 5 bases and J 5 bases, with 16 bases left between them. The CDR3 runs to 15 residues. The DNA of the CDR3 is TGTGCCAGTAGTTTACAGGGAGGGGGATATCAGCCCCAGCATTTT. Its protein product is CASSLQGGGYQPQHF. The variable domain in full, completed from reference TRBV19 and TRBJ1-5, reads DGGITQSPKYLFRKEGQNVTLSCEQNLNHDAMYWYRQDPGQGLRLIYYSQIVNDFQKGDIAEGYSVSREKKESFPLTVTSAQKNPTAFYLCASSLQGGGYQPQHFGDGTRLSIL.

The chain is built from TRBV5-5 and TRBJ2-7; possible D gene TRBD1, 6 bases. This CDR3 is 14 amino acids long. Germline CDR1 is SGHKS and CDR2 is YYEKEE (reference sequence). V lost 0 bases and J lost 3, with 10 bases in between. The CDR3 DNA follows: TGTGCCAGCAGCTTGGGGGGACAATTCTACGAGCAGTACTTC. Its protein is CASSLGGQFYEQYF.

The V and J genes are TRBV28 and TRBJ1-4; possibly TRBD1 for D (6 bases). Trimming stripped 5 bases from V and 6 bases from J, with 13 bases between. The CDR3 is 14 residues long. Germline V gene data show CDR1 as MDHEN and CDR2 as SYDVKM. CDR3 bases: TGTGCCAGCAGTCCCGGGACACGGTATGAAAAACTGTTTTTT. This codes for CASSPGTRYEKLFF.

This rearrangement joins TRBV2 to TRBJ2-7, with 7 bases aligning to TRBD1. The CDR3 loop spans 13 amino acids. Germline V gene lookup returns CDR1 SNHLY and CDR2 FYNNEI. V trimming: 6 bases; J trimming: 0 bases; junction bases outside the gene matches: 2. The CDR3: CASSTGDSYEQYF. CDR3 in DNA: TGTGCCAGCAGCACAGGGGACTCCTACGAGCAGTACTTC.